Listed here is a single T cell receptor (beta chain). What it recognizes is unknown. This entry comes from a study of vaccination effects on CD4 cells after COVID-19. The overall study: Participants completed two doses of the BNT162b2 or mRNA-1273 vaccine.

ViraFEST expansion of antigen-specific CD4+ T cells with viral peptide pools preceded sequencing. Cultured cells yielded isolated CD4+ T cells after 10 days. The person was diagnosed with PCR-confirmed SARS-CoV-2 infection between March and December 2020. Days 3 and 7 saw half the medium replaced with IL-2 medium. Germline CDR1 is SGHRS and CDR2 is YFSETQ. The CDR3 is 12 residues long. Trimming left V 0 bases short and J 5 bases short, with 5 bases between. Sequencing was performed with immunoSEQ multiplex PCR; in TCRdb, only in-frame clones are kept and a portion is missing. This table holds roughly 70,000 clones, roughly two thirds found once.

The chain links TRBV5-1 to TRBJ2-5; D ambiguous. This receptor was obtained from a human donor who had a prior SARS-CoV-2 infection. The sequenced sample was CD4+ T cells from PBMCs cultured with HIV peptides, obtained before COVID-19 vaccination. Subset denoted: HIV-1 Nef peptide pool negative control/reference culture. The CDR3 nucleotides read TGCGCCAGCAGCTTGGCGCTGGAGACCCAGTACTTC. This codes for CASSLALETQYF.